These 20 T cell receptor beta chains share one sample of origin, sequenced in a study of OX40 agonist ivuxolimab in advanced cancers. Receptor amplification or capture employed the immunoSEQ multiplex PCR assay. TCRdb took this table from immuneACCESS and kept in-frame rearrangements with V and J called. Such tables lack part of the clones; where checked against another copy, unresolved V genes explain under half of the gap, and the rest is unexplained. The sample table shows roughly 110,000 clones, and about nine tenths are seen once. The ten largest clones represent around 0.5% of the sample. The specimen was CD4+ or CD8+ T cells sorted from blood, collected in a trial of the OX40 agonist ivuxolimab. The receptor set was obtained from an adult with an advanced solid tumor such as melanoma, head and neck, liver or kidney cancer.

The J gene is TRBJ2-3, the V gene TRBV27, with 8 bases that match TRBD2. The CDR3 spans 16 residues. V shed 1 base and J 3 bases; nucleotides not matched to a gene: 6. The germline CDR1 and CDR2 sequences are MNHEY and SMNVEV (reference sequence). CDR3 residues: CASSLYAGGPTDTQYF. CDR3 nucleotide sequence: TGTGCCAGCAGTTTATACGCGGGGGGACCGACAGATACGCAGTATTTT.

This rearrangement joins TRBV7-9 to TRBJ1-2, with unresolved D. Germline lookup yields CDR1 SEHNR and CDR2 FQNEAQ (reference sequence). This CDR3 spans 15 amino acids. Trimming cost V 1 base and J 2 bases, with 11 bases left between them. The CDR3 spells CASSLGLTENYGYTF. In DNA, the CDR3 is TGTGCCAGCAGCTTAGGCCTCACAGAGAACTATGGCTACACCTTC.

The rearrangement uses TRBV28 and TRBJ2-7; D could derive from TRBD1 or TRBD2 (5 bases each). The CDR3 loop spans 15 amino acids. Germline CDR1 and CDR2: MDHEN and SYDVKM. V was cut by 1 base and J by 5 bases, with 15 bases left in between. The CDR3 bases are TGTGCCAGCAGTTTATCGGGGCTGCTTGGGAACGAGCAGTACTTC. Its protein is CASSLSGLLGNEQYF.

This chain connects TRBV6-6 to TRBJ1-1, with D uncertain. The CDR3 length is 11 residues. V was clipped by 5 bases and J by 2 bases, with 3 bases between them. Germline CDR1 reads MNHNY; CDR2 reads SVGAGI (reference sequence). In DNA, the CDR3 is TGTGCCAGCAGTGAAAACACTGAAGCTTTCTTT. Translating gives CASSENTEAFF.

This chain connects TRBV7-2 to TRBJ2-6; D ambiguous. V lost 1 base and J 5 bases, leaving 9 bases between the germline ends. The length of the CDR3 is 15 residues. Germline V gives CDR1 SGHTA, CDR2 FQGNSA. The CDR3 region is CASSLEALRANVLTF. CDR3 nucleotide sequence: TGTGCCAGCAGCTTAGAGGCACTGAGGGCCAACGTCCTGACTTTC.

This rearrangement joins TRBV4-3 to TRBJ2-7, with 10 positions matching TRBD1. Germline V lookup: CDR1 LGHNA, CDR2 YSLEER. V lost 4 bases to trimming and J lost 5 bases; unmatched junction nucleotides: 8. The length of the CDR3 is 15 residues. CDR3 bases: TGCGCCAGCAGCCCGCACCGGGACAGGGGCCACGAGCAGTACTTC. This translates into CASSPHRDRGHEQYF.

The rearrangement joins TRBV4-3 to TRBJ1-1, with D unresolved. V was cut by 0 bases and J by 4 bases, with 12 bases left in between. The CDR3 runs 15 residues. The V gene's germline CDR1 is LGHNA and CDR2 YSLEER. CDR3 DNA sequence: TGCGCCAGCAGCCAAGATACCGGGAGGAGCACTGAAGCTTTCTTT. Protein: CASSQDTGRSTEAFF.

The CDR3 reads CASSPGQYGYTF. The CDR3 DNA follows: TGTGCCAGTAGTCCCGGACAGTATGGCTACACCTTC. The chain has TRBV19 and TRBJ1-2, with D possibly being TRBD1 (6 bases). This CDR3 contains 12 residues. V shed 5 bases and J shed 5 bases, with 9 bases lying between them. Germline V gives CDR1 LNHDA, CDR2 SQIVND (reference sequence).

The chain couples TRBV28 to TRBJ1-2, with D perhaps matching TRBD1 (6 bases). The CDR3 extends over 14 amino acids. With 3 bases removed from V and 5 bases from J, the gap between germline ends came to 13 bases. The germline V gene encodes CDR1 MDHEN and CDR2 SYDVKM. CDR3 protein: CASSLSGVVYGYTF. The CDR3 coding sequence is TGTGCCAGCAGTTTGTCAGGGGTGGTATATGGCTACACCTTC.

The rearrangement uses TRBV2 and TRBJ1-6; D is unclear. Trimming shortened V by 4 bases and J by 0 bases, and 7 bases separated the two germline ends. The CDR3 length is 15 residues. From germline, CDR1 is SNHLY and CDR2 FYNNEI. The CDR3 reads CASSGGSSYNSPLHF. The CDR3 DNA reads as TGTGCCAGCAGTGGCGGCAGCTCCTATAATTCACCCCTCCACTTT.

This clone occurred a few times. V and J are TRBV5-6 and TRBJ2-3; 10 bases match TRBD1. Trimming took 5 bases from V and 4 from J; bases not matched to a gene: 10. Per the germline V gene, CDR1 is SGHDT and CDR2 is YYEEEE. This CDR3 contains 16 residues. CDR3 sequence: CASRGPGTGVADTQYF. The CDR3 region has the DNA TGTGCCAGCAGGGGCCCCGGGACAGGGGTCGCAGATACGCAGTATTTT.

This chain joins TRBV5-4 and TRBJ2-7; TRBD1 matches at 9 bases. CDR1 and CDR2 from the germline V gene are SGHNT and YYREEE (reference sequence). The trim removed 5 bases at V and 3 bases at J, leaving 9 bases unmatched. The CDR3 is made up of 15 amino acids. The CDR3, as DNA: TGTGCCAGCAGGGACGCCGGGACAGGGAACTACGAGCAGTACTTC. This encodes CASRDAGTGNYEQYF.

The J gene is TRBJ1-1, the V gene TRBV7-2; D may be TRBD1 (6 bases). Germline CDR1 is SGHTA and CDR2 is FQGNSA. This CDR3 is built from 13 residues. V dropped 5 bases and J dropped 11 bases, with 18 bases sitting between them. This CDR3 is CASSIQLEGEAFF. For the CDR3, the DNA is TGTGCCAGCAGCATACAACTGGAGGGGGAGGCTTTCTTT.

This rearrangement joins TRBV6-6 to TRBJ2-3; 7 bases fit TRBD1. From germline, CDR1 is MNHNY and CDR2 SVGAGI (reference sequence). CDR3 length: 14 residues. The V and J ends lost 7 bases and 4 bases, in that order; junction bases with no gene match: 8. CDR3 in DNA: TGTGCCAGCATTCCCGACAGGGTCGCAGATACGCAGTATTTT. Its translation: CASIPDRVADTQYF.

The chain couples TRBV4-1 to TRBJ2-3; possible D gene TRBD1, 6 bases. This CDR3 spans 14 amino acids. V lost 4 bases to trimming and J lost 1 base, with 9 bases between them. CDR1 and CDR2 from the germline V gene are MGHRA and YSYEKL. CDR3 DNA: TGCGCCAGCAGCCCAACAGGGCGCACAGATACGCAGTATTTT. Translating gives CASSPTGRTDTQYF.

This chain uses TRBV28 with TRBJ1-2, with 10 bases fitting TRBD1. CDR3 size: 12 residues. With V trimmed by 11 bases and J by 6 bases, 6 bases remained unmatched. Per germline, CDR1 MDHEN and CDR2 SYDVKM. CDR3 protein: CAHWDRGNGYTF. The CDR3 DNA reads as TGTGCCCACTGGGACAGGGGTAATGGCTACACCTTC.

CDR3 residues: CASSQGTQGYGELFF. CDR3 DNA sequence: TGCGCCAGCAGCCAGGGGACCCAGGGGTACGGGGAGCTGTTTTTT. This sequence joins TRBV4-1 and TRBJ2-2; D perhaps matches TRBD1 (6 bases). Between the trimmed V and J ends, which lost 3 bases and 7 bases, there was a span of 15 bases. The length of the CDR3 is 15 residues. Looked up from germline, CDR1 is MGHRA and CDR2 is YSYEKL.

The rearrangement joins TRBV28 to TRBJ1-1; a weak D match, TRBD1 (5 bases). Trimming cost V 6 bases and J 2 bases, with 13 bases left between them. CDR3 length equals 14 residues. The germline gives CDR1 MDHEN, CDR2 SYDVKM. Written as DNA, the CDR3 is TGTGCCAGCAGCCCAAGGGGTACTAACACTGAAGCTTTCTTT. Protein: CASSPRGTNTEAFF.

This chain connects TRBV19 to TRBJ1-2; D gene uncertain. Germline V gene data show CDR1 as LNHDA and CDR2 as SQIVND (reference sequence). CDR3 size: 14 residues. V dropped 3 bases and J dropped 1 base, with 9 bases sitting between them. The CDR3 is CASSIPGVNYGYTF. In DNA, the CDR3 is TGTGCCAGTAGTATTCCGGGAGTTAACTATGGCTACACCTTC.

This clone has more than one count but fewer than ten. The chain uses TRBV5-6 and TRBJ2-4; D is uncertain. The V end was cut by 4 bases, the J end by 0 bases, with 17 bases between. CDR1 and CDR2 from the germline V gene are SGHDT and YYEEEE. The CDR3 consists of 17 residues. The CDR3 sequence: CASSPTLRGVAKNIQYF. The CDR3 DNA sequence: TGTGCCAGCAGCCCCACCCTCAGAGGCGTAGCCAAAAACATTCAGTACTTC.